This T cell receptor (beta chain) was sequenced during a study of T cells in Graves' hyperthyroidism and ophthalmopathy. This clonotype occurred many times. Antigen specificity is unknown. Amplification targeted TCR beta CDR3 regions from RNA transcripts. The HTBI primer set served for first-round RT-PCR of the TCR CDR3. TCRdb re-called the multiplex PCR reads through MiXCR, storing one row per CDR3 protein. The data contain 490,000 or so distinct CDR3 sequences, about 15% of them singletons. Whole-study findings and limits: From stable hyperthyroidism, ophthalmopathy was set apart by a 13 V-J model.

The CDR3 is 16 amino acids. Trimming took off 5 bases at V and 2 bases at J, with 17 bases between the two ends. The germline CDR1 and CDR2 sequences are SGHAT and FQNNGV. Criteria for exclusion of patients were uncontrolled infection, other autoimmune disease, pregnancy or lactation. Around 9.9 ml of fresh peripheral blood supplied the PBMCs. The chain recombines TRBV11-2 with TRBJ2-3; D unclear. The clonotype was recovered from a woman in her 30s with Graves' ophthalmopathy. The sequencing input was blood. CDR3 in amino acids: CASSTLATETTDTQYF. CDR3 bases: TGTGCCAGCAGCACCCTCGCGACTGAAACCACAGATACGCAGTATTTT.